This is a list of T cell receptor beta chains from one sample in a study of cytomegalovirus exposure and HLA in healthy donors. Clones were sequenced by immunoSEQ multiplex PCR, and TCRdb holds only the in-frame ones, with some missing. There are around 190,000 clones in the sample; more than 75% occur only once, and 1.5% to 2% lies in the top ten. Sample: PBMCs. The receptors shown here come from a woman between 18 and 29 years old in good health and CMV-seronegative. The CDR3 runs from the conserved cysteine through the conserved F or W. Fields, in order: clone size, V gene, J gene, D gene, CDR3 protein, CDR3 DNA. D genes are given only for firm matches. A row's size may be missing; if present it is once, few, many or a size class.

>.|TRBV18|TRBJ2-7|TRBD2
CASSSVQRGNYEQYF
TGTGCCAGCTCCTCCGTACAGCGGGGGAACTACGAGCAGTACTTC
>.|TRBV19|TRBJ2-1|TRBD2
CASTERGGKHTGSYNEQFF
TGTGCCAGCACCGAGCGGGGGGGAAAACACACAGGCTCCTACAATGAGCAGTTCTTC
>.|TRBV7-9|TRBJ1-2|TRBD1
CASSLSFYPGQYGYTF
TGTGCCAGCAGCTTAAGCTTTTACCCGGGACAGTATGGCTACACCTTC
>.|TRBV18|TRBJ1-2|.
CASSPRQYNYGYTF
TGTGCCAGCTCACCCCGACAGTACAACTATGGCTACACCTTC
>.|TRBV7-2|TRBJ2-7|.
CASSLAKRLGGSYEQYF
TGTGCCAGCAGCTTAGCGAAACGGCTAGGCGGTTCATACGAGCAGTACTTC
>.|TRBV6-1|TRBJ2-7|TRBD2
CASSEARGGATYEQYF
TGTGCCAGCAGTGAAGCGCGGGGAGGGGCAACCTACGAGCAGTACTTC
>.|TRBV27|TRBJ2-7|TRBD2
CAGSLSGGPSYEQYF
TGTGCCGGCAGTCTTAGCGGGGGGCCTTCCTACGAGCAGTACTTC
>.|TRBV5-1|TRBJ1-2|.
CASSLGPGNGYTF
TGCGCCAGCAGCTTGGGCCCGGGGAATGGCTACACCTTC
>once|TRBV23-1|TRBJ1-5|TRBD1
CASSAGTDSNQPQHF
TGCGCCAGCAGTGCCGGGACAGATAGCAATCAGCCCCAGCATTTT
>.|TRBV7-9|TRBJ2-7|.
CASSLGQVPYEQYF
TGTGCCAGCAGCTTAGGACAGGTCCCCTACGAGCAGTACTTC
>few|TRBV28|TRBJ1-1|.
CASSLPGLLNTEAFF
TGTGCCAGCAGTTTACCGGGACTCCTGAACACTGAAGCTTTCTTT
>.|TRBV25-1|TRBJ2-2|TRBD2
CASSASTSLGRGTGELFF
TGTGCCAGCAGTGCTTCGACTAGCCTGGGCCGGGGCACCGGGGAGCTGTTTTTT
>.|TRBV28|TRBJ1-5|.
CASPPPGKSSNQPQHF
TGTGCCAGTCCACCGCCAGGGAAGAGTAGCAATCAGCCCCAGCATTTT
>.|TRBV5-1|TRBJ2-7|TRBD2
CASSLESGMGYEQYF
TGCGCCAGCAGCCTGGAGAGCGGGATGGGCTACGAGCAGTACTTC
>.|TRBV11-1|TRBJ2-7|.
CASSPYPNEQYF
TGTGCCAGCAGCCCATACCCTAACGAGCAGTACTTC
>.|TRBV18|TRBJ2-7|TRBD1
CASSPRQGAYEQYF
TGTGCCAGCTCACCGAGACAGGGGGCCTACGAGCAGTACTTC
>.|TRBV4-1|TRBJ2-7|TRBD2
CASSRGLAGSYEQYF
TGCGCCAGCAGCCGGGGACTAGCGGGCTCCTACGAGCAGTACTTC
>.|TRBV9|TRBJ2-5|.
CASSVDRETQYF
TGTGCCAGCAGCGTAGACCGGGAGACCCAGTACTTC
>.|TRBV30|TRBJ1-1|.
CAWNLQGNTEAFF
TGTGCCTGGAACCTACAGGGGAACACTGAAGCTTTCTTT
>.|TRBV7-2|TRBJ1-1|.
CASSSRDWDTEAFF
TGTGCCAGCAGCAGCCGGGACTGGGACACTGAAGCTTTCTTT
>few|TRBV6-5|TRBJ2-3|TRBD2
CASSLAGSTDTQYF
TGTGCCAGCAGCCTAGCGGGGAGCACAGATACGCAGTATTTT
>.|TRBV10-2|TRBJ1-1|TRBD1
CASSVQGGTEAFF
TGCGCCAGCAGTGTACAGGGGGGCACTGAAGCTTTCTTT
>.|TRBV11-1|TRBJ1-1|.
CASSLASSMNTEAFF
TGTGCCAGCAGCTTAGCGAGCTCAATGAACACTGAAGCTTTCTTT
>.|TRBV7-2|TRBJ2-7|TRBD1
CASSLKGQALPILHYEQYF
TGTGCCAGCAGCTTAAAGGGACAGGCCCTACCAATTCTCCACTACGAGCAGTACTTC
>.|TRBV2|TRBJ1-2|.
CASSDGGRNNYGYTF
TGTGCCAGCAGTGATGGGGGCAGGAATAACTATGGCTACACCTTC
>once|TRBV9|TRBJ2-7|.
CASSPRPAGSYEQYF
TGTGCCAGCAGCCCAAGACCGGCAGGGTCATACGAGCAGTACTTC
>.|TRBV4-2|TRBJ2-4|TRBD2
CASSQDGRTSGPPAKNIQYF
TGTGCCAGCAGCCAAGATGGGAGGACTAGCGGTCCCCCAGCCAAAAACATTCAGTACTTC
>.|TRBV6-5|TRBJ2-7|.
CASQTGQGGHEQYF
TGTGCCAGCCAAACCGGGCAGGGGGGCCACGAGCAGTACTTC
>.|TRBV7-6|TRBJ2-1|TRBD1
CASSWGQGAGNEQFF
TGTGCCAGCAGCTGGGGACAGGGGGCAGGGAATGAGCAGTTCTTC
>.|TRBV10-3|TRBJ2-3|.
CAIGLRGGIDTQYF
TGTGCCATCGGTTTAAGGGGGGGAATAGATACGCAGTATTTT
>.|TRBV5-1|TRBJ2-7|TRBD1
CASSPMAWTGGAEQYF
TGCGCCAGCAGCCCCATGGCTTGGACAGGGGGCGCCGAGCAGTACTTC
>.|TRBV7-3|TRBJ2-1|.
CASSLGGAGVSYNEQFF
TGTGCCAGCAGCTTAGGGGGCGCGGGAGTGTCCTACAATGAGCAGTTCTTC